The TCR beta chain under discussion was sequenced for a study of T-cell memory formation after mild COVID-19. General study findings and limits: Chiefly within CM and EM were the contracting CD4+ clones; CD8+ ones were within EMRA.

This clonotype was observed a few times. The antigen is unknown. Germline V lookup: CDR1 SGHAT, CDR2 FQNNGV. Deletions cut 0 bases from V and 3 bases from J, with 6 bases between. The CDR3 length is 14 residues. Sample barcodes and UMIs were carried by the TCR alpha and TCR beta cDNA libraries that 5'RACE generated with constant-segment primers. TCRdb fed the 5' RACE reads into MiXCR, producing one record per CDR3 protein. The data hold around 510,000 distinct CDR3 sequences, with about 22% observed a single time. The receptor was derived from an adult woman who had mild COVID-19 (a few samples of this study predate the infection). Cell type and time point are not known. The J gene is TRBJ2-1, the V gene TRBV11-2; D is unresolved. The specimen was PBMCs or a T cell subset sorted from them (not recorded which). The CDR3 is CASSLEPGYNEQFF. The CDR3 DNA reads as TGTGCCAGCAGCTTAGAGCCAGGCTACAATGAGCAGTTCTTC.